One sample yielded the 20 T cell receptor beta chains listed below, sequenced in a study of T cell responses to AZD1222 COVID-19 vaccine. Sequencing used immunoSEQ multiplex PCR; TCRdb keeps in-frame clones, though not all of them. The sample lists 120,000 or so clones, 90% seen once, with just over 7% in the top ten. The sample was peripheral blood, taken on day 0 of AZD1222 vaccination. Receptors were obtained from an adult in good health.

The CDR3 loop reads CASSPTSGSSGANVLTF. The CDR3, as DNA: TGTGCCAGCAGTCCGACTAGCGGGAGTTCAGGGGCCAACGTCCTGACTTTC. V and J are TRBV7-2 and TRBJ2-6; TRBD2 agrees at 12 bases. Germline-derived CDR1 and CDR2 are SGHTA and FQGNSA. The CDR3 has 17 residues. V was clipped by 6 bases and J by 4 bases; unmatched bases: 7.

The rearrangement links TRBV20-1 to TRBJ2-1; D ambiguous. V lost 0 bases to trimming and J lost 11 bases, with 8 bases between them. This CDR3 region has 11 residues. Germline loops: CDR1 DFQATT, CDR2 SNEGSKA (reference sequence). CDR3 sequence (DNA): TGCAGTGCTAGAGATTACCGGAAGCAGTTCTTC. This translates into CSARDYRKQFF.

The V and J genes are TRBV28 and TRBJ1-3, with D unresolved. V gave up 3 bases and J gave up 4 bases, with 4 bases separating them. CDR1 and CDR2 (germline): MDHEN, SYDVKM. The CDR3 contains 12 residues. The DNA of the CDR3 is TGTGCCAGCAGTTTTGGGGGAAACACCATATATTTT. Translated, it gives CASSFGGNTIYF.

J is TRBJ2-1 and V is TRBV2; 12 nucleotides align to TRBD2. The CDR3 consists of 16 residues. Germline CDR1 and CDR2: SNHLY and FYNNEI. After removal of 6 bases from V and 5 bases from J, the junction contained 8 bases not matched to a gene. The CDR3 reads CASRNLAGGPNNEQFF. For the CDR3, the DNA is TGTGCCAGCAGGAACCTAGCGGGAGGGCCCAACAATGAGCAGTTCTTC.

Of note for this clone: Other DNA sequences in this sample translate to the same CDR3. The chain has TRBV18 and TRBJ1-2, with D uncertain. The CDR3 covers 14 residues. V gave up 0 bases and J gave up 4 bases, with 9 bases separating them. CDR1 KGHSH and CDR2 LQKENI come from the germline V gene. The CDR3 loop reads CASSPPSQLYGYTF. In DNA form, the CDR3 reads TGTGCCAGCTCACCACCTAGTCAGCTCTATGGCTACACCTTC.

The chain combines TRBV7-8 with TRBJ1-5; D is undetermined. CDR3 size: 15 residues. Germline CDR1 is SGHVS and CDR2 is FQNEAQ. Trimming removed 1 base at V and 4 bases at J, with 11 bases between. The CDR3 nucleotides are TGTGCCAGCAGCTTAGAAGGAAGTACGAATCAGCCCCAGCATTTT. It yields the protein CASSLEGSTNQPQHF. The whole variable domain, remainder taken from reference TRBV7-8 and TRBJ1-5, is GAGVSQSPRYKVAKRGQDVALRCDPISGHVSLFWYQQALGQGPEFLTYFQNEAQLDKSGLPSDRFFAERPEGSVSTLKIQRTQQEDSAVYLCASSLEGSTNQPQHFGDGTRLSIL.

Only one count was recorded for this clone. The V gene is TRBV19, the J gene TRBJ1-2; D gene unclear. Trimming took off 6 bases at V and 5 bases at J, with 10 bases between the two ends. The CDR3 extends over 12 amino acids. In germline, CDR1 is LNHDA, CDR2 SQIVND (reference sequence). The CDR3 is CASSHTTYGYTF. For the CDR3, the DNA is TGTGCCAGTAGCCATACAACTTATGGCTACACCTTC.

V and J are TRBV14 and TRBJ2-2, with D unclear. CDR1 SGHDN and CDR2 FVKESK come from the germline V gene. V lost 3 bases and J lost 10, with 6 bases in between. CDR3 length equals 11 residues. In nucleotides, the CDR3 is TGTGCCAGCAGCCACAACAAGGAGCTGTTTTTT. It codes for CASSHNKELFF.

The rearrangement uses TRBV6-1 and TRBJ2-1; maybe TRBD1 (5 bases). Trimming cost V 3 bases and J 7 bases, with 13 bases left between them. The CDR3 has 14 amino acids. Germline CDR1 reads MNHNS; CDR2 reads SASEGT. The CDR3 nucleotides read TGTGCCAGCAGTGAGATGACAGTGGTAAATGAGCAGTTCTTC. This encodes CASSEMTVVNEQFF.

CDR3 coding DNA: TGCGCCAGCAGCCAAGATGGGGGGGCAAAGTTGGGGTACGATACGCAGTATTTT. Residues: CASSQDGGAKLGYDTQYF. This rearrangement joins TRBV4-3 to TRBJ2-3; D possibly corresponds to TRBD2 (7 bases). V lost 0 bases, J lost 6 bases, and 22 bases lay in between. Germline CDR1 reads LGHNA; CDR2 reads YSLEER. CDR3 length: 18 residues.

The chain combines TRBV28 with TRBJ1-2; a possible D gene is TRBD1 (6 bases). Germline CDR1 MDHEN, CDR2 SYDVKM. The V gene lost 3 bases and the J gene lost 4 bases, with 12 bases spanning the gap. The CDR3 sequence is 14 residues long. DNA for the CDR3: TGTGCCAGCAGTTTTGAGGGGGTGGGCTATGGCTACACCTTC. Protein sequence: CASSFEGVGYGYTF.

This chain joins TRBV10-3 and TRBJ2-1, with 7 bases aligning to TRBD1. Germline trimming cut 2 bases from V and 1 base from J; bases unmatched to any gene: 2. Germline V lookup: CDR1 ENHRY, CDR2 SYGVKD. The CDR3 sequence is 15 residues long. The CDR3 here is CAISERGLSYNEQFF. In nucleotides, the CDR3 is TGTGCCATCAGTGAGAGGGGGCTTTCCTACAATGAGCAGTTCTTC.

This chain links TRBV19 with TRBJ1-5, with 12 bases that match TRBD1. This CDR3 is built from 19 residues. Germline values: CDR1 LNHDA, CDR2 SQIVND (reference sequence). V lost 4 bases and J lost 2; bases outside the gene matches: 12. CDR3 sequence: CASSTRDRGLRVGNQPQHF. CDR3 DNA sequence: TGTGCCAGTAGTACCCGGGACAGGGGGCTTCGGGTTGGCAATCAGCCCCAGCATTTT.

The genes are TRBV28 and TRBJ1-5; D remains ambiguous. Trimming shortened V by 4 bases and J by 4 bases, and 11 bases separated the two germline ends. The CDR3 has 14 amino acids. The germline CDR1 and CDR2 sequences are MDHEN and SYDVKM. The CDR3 DNA follows: TGTGCCAGCAGTTCGCCAGCGACGAATCAGCCCCAGCATTTT. Translating gives CASSSPATNQPQHF.

The rearrangement uses TRBV10-2 and TRBJ2-5; D possibly corresponds to TRBD2 (5 bases). The V gene lost 2 bases and the J gene lost 3 bases, with 7 bases spanning the gap. In germline, CDR1 is WSHSY, CDR2 SAAADI. CDR3 size: 13 residues. The CDR3 nucleotides are TGCGCCAGCAGTGAGAAGAGGGAAGAGACCCAGTACTTC. This translates into CASSEKREETQYF.

The rearrangement links TRBV7-9 to TRBJ2-1; D not resolved. The CDR3 has 14 residues. Germline CDR1 is SEHNR and CDR2 is FQNEAQ (reference sequence). The V end was cut by 6 bases, the J end by 9 bases, with 18 bases between. The CDR3 DNA sequence: TGTGCCAGCAGTTCCTCCGGGCTCCGGAGTGAGCAGTTCTTC. Translation: CASSSSGLRSEQFF.

The chain combines TRBV6-2 or TRBV6-3 with TRBJ1-5, with TRBD1 matching over 7 bases. V lost 0 bases to trimming and J lost 2 bases; unmatched junction nucleotides: 10. The CDR3 spans 18 residues. Germline V lookup: CDR1 MNHEY, CDR2 SVGEGT. The CDR3 spells CASSYSRQGSSRNQPQHF. CDR3 bases: TGTGCCAGCAGTTACTCGCGACAGGGTAGTAGTCGCAATCAGCCCCAGCATTTT.

This chain joins TRBV21-1 and TRBJ1-1; TRBD1 is the table's D call and was not checked against the DNA. TRBV21-1 is shown as a pseudogene. There are 14 residues in the CDR3. The CDR3 coding sequence is TGTGCCAGCTTAGGACAGGGGAGTAACACTGAAGCTTTCTTT. Translating gives CASLGQGSNTEAFF.

The chain joins TRBV2 to TRBJ1-5; D uncertain. Trimming cost V 7 bases and J 7 bases, with 14 bases left between them. CDR3 length: 13 amino acids. The germline CDR1 and CDR2 sequences are SNHLY and FYNNEI. CDR3 sequence reads: CASMSRVGQPQHF. In nucleotides, the CDR3 is TGTGCCAGCATGAGTAGGGTAGGGCAGCCCCAGCATTTT.

The rearrangement links TRBV28 to TRBJ1-5; a possible D gene is TRBD1 (5 bases). The CDR3 contains 15 residues. Germline loops: CDR1 MDHEN, CDR2 SYDVKM. Trimming removed 6 bases at V and 2 bases at J, with 14 bases between. CDR3: CASSWGVDGNQPQHF. DNA of the CDR3: TGTGCCAGCAGCTGGGGGGTTGACGGCAATCAGCCCCAGCATTTT.